A selection of T cell receptor beta chains follows, all from one sample in a study of cytomegalovirus exposure and HLA in healthy donors. The assay was immunoSEQ multiplex PCR, and TCRdb's table has in-frame clones only and misses some. The data show around 200,000 clones, about 80% seen once. Sample: PBMCs. Receptors originate from a young woman in good health and CMV-seropositive. Both conserved end residues are part of each CDR3. Fields, in order: D gene, clone size, V gene, J gene, CDR3 DNA, CDR3 protein. The D gene is left open where the match is weak. Where a row states a size, it is once, few, many or the class of an expanded clone; other rows omit it.

TRBD1	-	TRBV2	TRBJ2-2	TGTGCCAGCAGTAAGGAGGACAGGCGATCCGGGGAGCTGTTTTTT	CASSKEDRRSGELFF
TRBD2	-	TRBV4-1	TRBJ2-1	TGCGCCAGCAGCCAAGTTCAGACTAGCGATGGCGATGAGCAGTTCTTC	CASSQVQTSDGDEQFF
-	-	TRBV28	TRBJ2-5	TGTGCCAGCAATGACCGGAGAGAGACCCAGTACTTC	CASNDRRETQYF
-	-	TRBV5-5	TRBJ2-7	TGTGCCAGCAGCTTGGTAAGGGGCTCCTACGAGCAGTACTTC	CASSLVRGSYEQYF
TRBD1	-	TRBV9	TRBJ1-2	TGTGCCAGCAGCGCCGGGACAGGAAACTATGGCTACACCTTC	CASSAGTGNYGYTF
-	once	TRBV2	TRBJ2-5	TGTGCCAGCAGTGAAGCGTTCTACGGGGAAGAGACCCAGTACTTC	CASSEAFYGEETQYF
TRBD1	-	TRBV2	TRBJ2-2	TGTGCTAGCGGACAGGGGGGTACCGGGGAGCTGTTTTTT	CASGQGGTGELFF
-	-	TRBV28	TRBJ2-3	TGTGCCAGCAGCTCCCCTCGTGGGGGGGCCATCACAGATACGCAGTATTTT	CASSSPRGGAITDTQYF
TRBD1	-	TRBV4-1	TRBJ2-7	TGCGCCAGCAGCCCCGGACAGGGGGAAAGGGGGGAGCAGTACTTC	CASSPGQGERGEQYF
-	-	TRBV5-1	TRBJ2-7	TGCGCCAGCAGCTTGGAGTCGGCAGGGATAAGAGAGCAGTACTTC	CASSLESAGIREQYF
TRBD1	-	TRBV18	TRBJ1-2	TGTGCCAGCTCAACAACAGGGGCGACGTACTATGGCTACACCTTC	CASSTTGATYYGYTF
-	-	TRBV6-1	TRBJ2-1	TGTGCCAGCAGTGAGTGGACAGTCCCCTACAATGAGCAGTTCTTC	CASSEWTVPYNEQFF
-	-	TRBV5-4	TRBJ1-1	TGTGCCAGCAGCTTGGAGTGGACACCCACTGAAGCTTTCTTT	CASSLEWTPTEAFF
-	few	TRBV2	TRBJ1-4	TGTGCCAGCAGTGAAACGGGAAAACTGTTTTTT	CASSETGKLFF
TRBD2	-	TRBV6-6	TRBJ2-2	TGTGCCAGCAGTTACTTCGGCGGGGGGGCCGGGGAGCTGTTTTTT	CASSYFGGGAGELFF
-	once	TRBV7-9	TRBJ2-5	TGTGCCAGCAGCTTGCGGAAACAAGAGACCCAGTACTTC	CASSLRKQETQYF
-	-	TRBV2	TRBJ2-2	TGTGCCAGTACGCGGGGGAACACCGGGGAGCTGTTTTTT	CASTRGNTGELFF